One and the same sample provided the 3 T cell receptor beta chains below, sequenced in a study of T cell responses to AZD1222 COVID-19 vaccine. Sequenced by immunoSEQ multiplex PCR; TCRdb stores in-frame clones only, minus some. The data contain some 130,000 clones, 75% to 95% of them singletons. Sequencing used peripheral blood, obtained 28 days after the second AZD1222 dose. These receptors were taken from an adult who received the AZD1222 COVID-19 vaccine.

The chain uses TRBV5-1 and TRBJ2-3; maybe TRBD1 (6 bases). The CDR3 totals 16 residues. The germline V and J ends were trimmed by 0 bases and 1 base, with 12 bases remaining between them. Germline V gene data show CDR1 as SGHRS and CDR2 as YFSETQ. The CDR3 DNA follows: TGCGCCAGCAGCTTGGCGCAGGGGCTGGGCACAGATACGCAGTATTTT. Encoded protein: CASSLAQGLGTDTQYF. Using reference TRBV5-1 and TRBJ2-3 for the parts outside the CDR3, the full variable domain is KAGVTQTPRYLIKTRGQQVTLSCSPISGHRSVSWYQQTPGQGLQFLFEYFSETQRNKGNFPGRFSGRQFSNSRSEMNVSTLELGDSALYLCASSLAQGLGTDTQYFGPGTRLTVL.

J is TRBJ2-7 and V is TRBV6-2 or TRBV6-3; tentatively, D is TRBD1 (6 bases). CDR1 is MNHEY and CDR2 is SVGEGT in the germline V gene. The CDR3 consists of 13 residues. Trimming stripped 5 bases from V and 3 bases from J, with 11 bases between. CDR3 DNA: TGTGCCAGCAGTAAGCAACAGGGCTACGAGCAGTACGTC. This codes for CASSKQQGYEQYV.

The rearrangement uses TRBV18 and TRBJ1-2; TRBD1 matches at 7 bases. The CDR3 is 14 residues long. With V trimmed by 4 bases and J by 4 bases, 6 bases remained unmatched. The germline CDR1 and CDR2 sequences are KGHSH and LQKENI. For the CDR3, the DNA is TGTGCCAGCTCACAGGTGGGACAGACCTATGGCTACACCTTC. Protein product: CASSQVGQTYGYTF.